This TCR beta chain was documented in a study of PD-1 blockade in classical Hodgkin lymphoma. Each patient experienced a relapse that followed autologous stem cell transplantation, and brentuximab vedotin exposure varied. The germline gives CDR1 LNHDA, CDR2 SQIVND (reference sequence). V dropped 6 bases and J dropped 6 bases, with 10 bases sitting between them. The CDR3 is 12 residues long. TCRdb keeps only in-frame clones here, not all; method: immunoSEQ multiplex PCR. Of more than 90,000 clones in the sample, roughly 80% were seen once. The sample consisted of peripheral blood mononuclear cells (PBMCs), taken before the second cycle of nivolumab. The gene calls are TRBV19 and TRBJ2-3; D is uncertain. The receptor's source is a human donor with classical Hodgkin lymphoma. CDR3 residues: CASRIAGDTQYF. The CDR3 region has the DNA TGTGCCAGTAGAATTGCCGGGGATACGCAGTATTTT.